One sample yielded the 4 T cell receptor beta chains listed below, sequenced in a study of OX40 agonist ivuxolimab in advanced cancers. Assay used: immunoSEQ multiplex PCR; TCRdb lists only in-frame clones, some missing. The table has about 29,000 clones, roughly four fifths seen once. The sequenced sample was CD4+ or CD8+ T cells sorted from blood, obtained in a trial of the OX40 agonist ivuxolimab. These receptors originate from an adult with an advanced solid tumor such as melanoma, head and neck, liver or kidney cancer.

This chain connects TRBV2 to TRBJ1-4; the match to TRBD1 covers 8 bases. This CDR3 comprises 16 residues. Germline values: CDR1 SNHLY, CDR2 FYNNEI. V trimming: 4 bases; J trimming: 1 base; junction bases outside the gene matches: 5. As DNA, the CDR3 is TGTGCCAGCAGTGCGGGGGGGACAGGAACTAATGAAAAACTGTTTTTT. Amino acids: CASSAGGTGTNEKLFF.

The V gene is TRBV27, the J gene TRBJ1-5; TRBD1 matches 11 bases. The germline gives CDR1 MNHEY, CDR2 SMNVEV (reference sequence). This CDR3 has 15 amino acids. Trimming removed 3 bases from V and 4 bases from J; junction bases left unmatched: 2. DNA for the CDR3: TGTGCCAGCAGTTTTGGACAGGGGGCAAATCAGCCCCAGCATTTT. It is translated as CASSFGQGANQPQHF.

The chain employs TRBV10-3 and TRBJ1-1; the D is unclear. This CDR3 has 13 residues. V was shortened by 0 bases and J by 1 base, with 3 bases between the two germline ends. Germline V CDR1 and CDR2: ENHRY, SYGVKD. The CDR3 nucleotides are TGTGCCATCAGTGAGTCTTGGAACACTGAAGCTTTCTTT. Amino acids: CAISESWNTEAFF.

This chain uses TRBV9 with TRBJ2-1; 10 bases map to TRBD2. Germline V gene data show CDR1 as SGDLS and CDR2 as YYNGEE. V lost 2 bases and J lost 4; bases outside the gene matches: 9. The CDR3 covers 17 residues. The CDR3 DNA reads TGTGCCAGCAGCGTGGTAGCGGGAGGAAGCGGATACAATGAGCAGTTCTTC. Translation gives CASSVVAGGSGYNEQFF.